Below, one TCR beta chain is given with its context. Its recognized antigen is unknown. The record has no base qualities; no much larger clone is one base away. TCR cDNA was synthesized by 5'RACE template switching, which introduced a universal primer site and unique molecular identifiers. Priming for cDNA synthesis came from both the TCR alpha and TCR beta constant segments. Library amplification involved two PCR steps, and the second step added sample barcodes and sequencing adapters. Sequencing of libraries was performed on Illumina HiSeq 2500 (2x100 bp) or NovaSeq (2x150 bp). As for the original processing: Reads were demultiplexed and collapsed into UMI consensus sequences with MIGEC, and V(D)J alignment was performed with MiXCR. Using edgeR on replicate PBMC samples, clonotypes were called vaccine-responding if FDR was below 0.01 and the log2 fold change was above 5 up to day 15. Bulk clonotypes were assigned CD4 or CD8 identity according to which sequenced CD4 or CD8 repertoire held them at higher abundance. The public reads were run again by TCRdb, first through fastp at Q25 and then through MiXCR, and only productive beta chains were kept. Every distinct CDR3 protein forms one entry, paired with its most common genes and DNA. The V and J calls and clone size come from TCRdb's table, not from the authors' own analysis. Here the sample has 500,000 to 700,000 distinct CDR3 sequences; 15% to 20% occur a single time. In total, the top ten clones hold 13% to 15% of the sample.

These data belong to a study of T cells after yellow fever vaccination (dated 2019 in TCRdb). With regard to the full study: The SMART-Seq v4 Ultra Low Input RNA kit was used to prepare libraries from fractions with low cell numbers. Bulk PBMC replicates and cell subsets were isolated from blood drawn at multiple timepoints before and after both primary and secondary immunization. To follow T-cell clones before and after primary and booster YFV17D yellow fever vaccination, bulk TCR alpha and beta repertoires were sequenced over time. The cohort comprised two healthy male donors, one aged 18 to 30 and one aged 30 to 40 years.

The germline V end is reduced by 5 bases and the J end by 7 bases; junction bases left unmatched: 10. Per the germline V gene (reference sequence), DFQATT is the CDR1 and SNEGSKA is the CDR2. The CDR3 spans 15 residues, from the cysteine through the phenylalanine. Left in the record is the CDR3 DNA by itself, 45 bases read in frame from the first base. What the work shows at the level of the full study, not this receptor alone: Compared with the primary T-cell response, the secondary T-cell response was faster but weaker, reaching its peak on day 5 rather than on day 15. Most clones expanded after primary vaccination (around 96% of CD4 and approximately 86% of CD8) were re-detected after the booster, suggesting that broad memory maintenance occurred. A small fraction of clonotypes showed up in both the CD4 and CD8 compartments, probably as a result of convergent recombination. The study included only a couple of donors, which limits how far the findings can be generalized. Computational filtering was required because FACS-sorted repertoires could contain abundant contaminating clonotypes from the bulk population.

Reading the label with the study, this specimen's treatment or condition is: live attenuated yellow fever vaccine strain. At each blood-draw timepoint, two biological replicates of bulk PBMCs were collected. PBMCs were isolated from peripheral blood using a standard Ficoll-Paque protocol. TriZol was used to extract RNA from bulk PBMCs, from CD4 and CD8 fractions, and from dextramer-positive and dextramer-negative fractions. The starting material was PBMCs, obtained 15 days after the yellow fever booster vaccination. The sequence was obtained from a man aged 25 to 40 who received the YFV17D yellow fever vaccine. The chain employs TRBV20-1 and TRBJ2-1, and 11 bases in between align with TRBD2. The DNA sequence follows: TGCAGTGCTGGGTTTAGCGGGAGGGCCTCAAATGAGCAGTTCTTC. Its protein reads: CSAGFSGRASNEQFF.